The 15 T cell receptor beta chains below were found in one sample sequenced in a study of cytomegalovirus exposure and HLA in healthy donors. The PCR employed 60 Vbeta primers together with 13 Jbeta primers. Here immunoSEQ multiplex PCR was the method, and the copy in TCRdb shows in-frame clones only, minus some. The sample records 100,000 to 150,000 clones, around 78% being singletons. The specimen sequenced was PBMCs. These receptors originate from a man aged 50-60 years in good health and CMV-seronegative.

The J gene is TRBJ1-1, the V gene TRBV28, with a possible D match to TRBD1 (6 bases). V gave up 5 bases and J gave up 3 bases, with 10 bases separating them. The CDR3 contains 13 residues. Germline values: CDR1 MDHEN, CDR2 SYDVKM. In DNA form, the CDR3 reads TGTGCCAGCAGTAGACCAGGGGACACTGAAGCTTTCTTT. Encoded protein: CASSRPGDTEAFF.

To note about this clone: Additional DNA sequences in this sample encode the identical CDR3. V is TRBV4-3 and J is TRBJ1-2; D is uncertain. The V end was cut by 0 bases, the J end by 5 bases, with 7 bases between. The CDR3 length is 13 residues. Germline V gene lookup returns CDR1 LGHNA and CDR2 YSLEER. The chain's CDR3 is CASSQDGGYGYTF. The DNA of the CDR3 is TGCGCCAGCAGCCAAGACGGTGGTTATGGCTACACCTTC.

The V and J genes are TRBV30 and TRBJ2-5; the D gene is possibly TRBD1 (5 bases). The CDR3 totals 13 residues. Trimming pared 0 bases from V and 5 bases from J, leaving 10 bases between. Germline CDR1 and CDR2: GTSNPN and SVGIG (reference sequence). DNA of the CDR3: TGTGCCTGGAGTGTAGGATCAGGGGAGACCCAGTACTTC. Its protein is CAWSVGSGETQYF. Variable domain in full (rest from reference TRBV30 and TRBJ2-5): SQTIHQWPATLVQPVGSPLSLECTVEGTSNPNLYWYRQAAGRGLQLLFYSVGIGQISSEVPQNLSASRPQDRQFILSSKKLLLSDSGFYLCAWSVGSGETQYFGPGTRLLVL.

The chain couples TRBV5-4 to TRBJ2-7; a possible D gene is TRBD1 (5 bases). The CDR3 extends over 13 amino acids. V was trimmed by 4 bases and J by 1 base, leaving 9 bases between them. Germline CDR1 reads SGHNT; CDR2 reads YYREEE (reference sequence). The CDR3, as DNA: TGTGCCAGCAGCGCGACAGATTCCTACGAGCAGTACGTC. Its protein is CASSATDSYEQYV.

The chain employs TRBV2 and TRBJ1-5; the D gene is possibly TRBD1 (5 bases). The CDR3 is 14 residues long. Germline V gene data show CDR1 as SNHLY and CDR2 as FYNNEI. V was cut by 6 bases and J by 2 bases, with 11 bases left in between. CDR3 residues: CASSGRVGNQPQHF. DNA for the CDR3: TGTGCCAGCAGCGGCAGGGTTGGCAATCAGCCCCAGCATTTT.

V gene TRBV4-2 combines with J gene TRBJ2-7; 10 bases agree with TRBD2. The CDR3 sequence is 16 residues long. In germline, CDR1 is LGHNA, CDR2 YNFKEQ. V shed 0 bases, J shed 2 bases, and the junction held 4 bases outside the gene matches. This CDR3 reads CASSQDSGGTTYEQYF. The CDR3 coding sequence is TGTGCCAGCAGCCAAGATAGCGGGGGGACTACCTACGAGCAGTACTTC.

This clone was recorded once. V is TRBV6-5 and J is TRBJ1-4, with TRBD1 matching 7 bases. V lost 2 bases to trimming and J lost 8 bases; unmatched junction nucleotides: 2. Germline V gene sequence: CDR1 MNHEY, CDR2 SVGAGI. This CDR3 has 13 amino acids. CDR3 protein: CASSYRGREKLFF. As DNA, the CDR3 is TGTGCCAGCAGTTACAGGGGGCGCGAAAAACTGTTTTTT.

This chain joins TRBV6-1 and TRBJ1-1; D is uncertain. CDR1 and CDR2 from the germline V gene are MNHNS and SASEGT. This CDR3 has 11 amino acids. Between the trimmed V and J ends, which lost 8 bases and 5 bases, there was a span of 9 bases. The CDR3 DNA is TGTGCCAGCCGAGAGTTGACTGAAGCTTTCTTT. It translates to CASRELTEAFF.

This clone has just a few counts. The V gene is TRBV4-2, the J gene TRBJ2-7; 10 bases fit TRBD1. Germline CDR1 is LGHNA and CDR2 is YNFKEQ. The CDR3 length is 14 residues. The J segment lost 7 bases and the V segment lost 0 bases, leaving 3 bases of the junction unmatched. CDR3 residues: CASSQDGTGEEQYV. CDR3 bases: TGTGCCAGCAGCCAAGACGGGACAGGGGAAGAGCAGTACGTC.

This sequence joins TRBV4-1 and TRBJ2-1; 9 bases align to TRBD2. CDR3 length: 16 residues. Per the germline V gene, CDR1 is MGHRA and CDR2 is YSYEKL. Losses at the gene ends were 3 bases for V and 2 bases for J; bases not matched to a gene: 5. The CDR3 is CASSQYPSGTYNEQFF. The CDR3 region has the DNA TGCGCCAGCAGCCAGTATCCTAGCGGGACCTACAATGAGCAGTTCTTC.

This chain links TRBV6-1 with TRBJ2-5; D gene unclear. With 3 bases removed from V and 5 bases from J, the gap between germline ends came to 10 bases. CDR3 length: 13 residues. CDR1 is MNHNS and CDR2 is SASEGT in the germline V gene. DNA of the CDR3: TGTGCCAGCAGTGAGGAGTTTCACGAGACCCAGTACTTC. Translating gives CASSEEFHETQYF.

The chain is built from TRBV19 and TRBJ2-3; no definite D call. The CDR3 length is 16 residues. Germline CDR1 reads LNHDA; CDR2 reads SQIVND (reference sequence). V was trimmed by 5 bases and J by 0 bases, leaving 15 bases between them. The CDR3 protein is CASSPLLGHSTDTQYF. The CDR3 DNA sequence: TGTGCCAGTAGTCCCCTGCTGGGCCATAGCACAGATACGCAGTATTTT. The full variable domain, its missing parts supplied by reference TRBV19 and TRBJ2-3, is DGGITQSPKYLFRKEGQNVTLSCEQNLNHDAMYWYRQDPGQGLRLIYYSQIVNDFQKGDIAEGYSVSREKKESFPLTVTSAQKNPTAFYLCASSPLLGHSTDTQYFGPGTRLTVL.

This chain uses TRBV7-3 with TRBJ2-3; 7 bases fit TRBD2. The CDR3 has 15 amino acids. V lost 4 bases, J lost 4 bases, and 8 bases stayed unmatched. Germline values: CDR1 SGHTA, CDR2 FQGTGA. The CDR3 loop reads CASSYSSGNSDTQYF. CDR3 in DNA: TGTGCCAGCAGCTATTCTAGCGGAAACTCAGATACGCAGTATTTT.

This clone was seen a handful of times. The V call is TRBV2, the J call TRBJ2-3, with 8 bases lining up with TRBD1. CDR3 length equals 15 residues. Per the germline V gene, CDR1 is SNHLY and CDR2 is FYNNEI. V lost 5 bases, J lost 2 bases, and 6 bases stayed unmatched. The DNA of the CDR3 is TGTGCCAGCAGTCCGGACAGGGTGAACACAGATACGCAGTATTTT. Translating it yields CASSPDRVNTDTQYF.

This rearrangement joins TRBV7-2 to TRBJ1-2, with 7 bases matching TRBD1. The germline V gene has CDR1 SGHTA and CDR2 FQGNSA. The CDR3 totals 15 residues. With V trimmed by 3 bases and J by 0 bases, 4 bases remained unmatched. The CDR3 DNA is TGTGCCAGCAGCTTGGCAGGACAGGCTAACTATGGCTACACCTTC. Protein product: CASSLAGQANYGYTF.